This T cell receptor (beta chain) was found in a study of T cell responses to AZD1222 COVID-19 vaccine. Concerning this clone: Its antigen is unidentified.

Germline V CDR1 and CDR2: SEHNR, FQNEAQ (reference sequence). J was trimmed by 4 bases and V by 1 base; bases with no gene match: 6. The CDR3 sequence is 16 residues long. Some clones are missing from TCRdb's copy, which holds only in-frame ones; the method was immunoSEQ multiplex PCR. The table has about 100,000 clones, 88% seen once; the top ten hold roughly 1.8%. Whole-study results and caveats: Repertoires were obtained only post-peak T cell response. Compared with day 0, the breadth and depth of the Spike-specific TCR repertoire rose significantly after two doses of AZD1222.

The sequencing here drew on peripheral blood, taken on day 0 of AZD1222 vaccination. The clonotype comes from an adult in good health. J is TRBJ1-5 and V is TRBV7-9; 8 bases match TRBD1. CDR3 sequence reads: CASSLVTGTGNQPQHF. Here the CDR3 DNA reads TGTGCCAGCAGCTTAGTTACCGGGACAGGAAATCAGCCCCAGCATTTT.